What follows are 8 T cell receptor beta chains derived from one specimen sequenced in a study of cytomegalovirus exposure and HLA in healthy donors. This PCR relied on a set of 60 Vbeta primers and 13 Jbeta primers. Clones were sequenced by immunoSEQ multiplex PCR, and TCRdb holds only the in-frame ones, with some missing. The sample has 110,000 to 150,000 clones; approximately 68% are singletons. The sample comprised PBMCs. The origin of the receptors is a man in his forties in good health and CMV-seronegative.

This clone was observed a handful of times. V and J are TRBV29-1 and TRBJ1-1, with unresolved D. The CDR3 loop spans 12 amino acids. Germline CDR1 is SQVTM and CDR2 is ANQGSEA. The V end lost 7 bases, the J end lost 3 bases, and 12 bases lay between the germline ends. The CDR3, as DNA: TGCAGCGGAGGGTGGCCACACACTGAAGCTTTCTTT. Encoded protein: CSGGWPHTEAFF.

The V and J genes are TRBV27 and TRBJ1-4; D might be TRBD1 (5 bases). CDR1 MNHEY and CDR2 SMNVEV come from the germline V gene (reference sequence). The V end lost 4 bases, the J end lost 8 bases, and 11 bases lay between the germline ends. The CDR3 has 13 amino acids. This CDR3 is CASSSPGGEKLFF. In nucleotides, the CDR3 is TGTGCCAGCAGTTCTCCCGGGGGGGAAAAACTGTTTTTT.

This clone was detected only a few times. This chain connects TRBV5-1 to TRBJ2-1; the D gene is possibly TRBD1 (6 bases). This CDR3 contains 16 residues. Germline assignment: CDR1 SGHRS and CDR2 YFSETQ. V lost 2 bases to trimming and J lost 0 bases, with 12 bases between them. As DNA, the CDR3 is TGCGCCAGCAGCTTCGACAGGCGGAGCTCCTACAATGAGCAGTTCTTC. It encodes CASSFDRRSSYNEQFF. The complete variable domain, with remaining parts taken from reference TRBV5-1 and TRBJ2-1, reads KAGVTQTPRYLIKTRGQQVTLSCSPISGHRSVSWYQQTPGQGLQFLFEYFSETQRNKGNFPGRFSGRQFSNSRSEMNVSTLELGDSALYLCASSFDRRSSYNEQFFGPGTRLTVL.

The chain employs TRBV6-1 and TRBJ1-2; D uncertain. Germline V gives CDR1 MNHNS, CDR2 SASEGT. Trimming took off 5 bases at V and 3 bases at J, with 16 bases between the two ends. The CDR3 extends over 15 amino acids. Written as DNA, the CDR3 is TGTGCCAGCAGTATCCGGGTCCTATCGGACTATGGCTACACCTTC. It translates to CASSIRVLSDYGYTF.

V and J are TRBV9 and TRBJ2-5, with 8 bases that match TRBD1. V shed 4 bases and J 5 bases; nucleotides not matched to a gene: 10. The CDR3 contains 15 residues. From germline, CDR1 is SGDLS and CDR2 YYNGEE. The DNA for the CDR3 is TGTGCCAGCAGCCACAGGGGGTCAACCAGTGAGACCCAGTACTTC. It codes for CASSHRGSTSETQYF. Using reference TRBV9 and TRBJ2-5 for the parts outside the CDR3, the full variable domain is DSGVTQTPKHLITATGQRVTLRCSPRSGDLSVYWYQQSLDQGLQFLIQYYNGEERAKGNILERFSAQQFPDLHSELNLSSLELGDSALYFCASSHRGSTSETQYFGPGTRLLVL.

The J gene is TRBJ2-3, the V gene TRBV6-6; D remains unclear. Trimming removed 5 bases at V and 5 bases at J, with 17 bases between. This CDR3 spans 15 amino acids. The germline CDR1 and CDR2 sequences are MNHNY and SVGAGI (reference sequence). The CDR3 DNA sequence: TGTGCCAGCAGTAACATGGGTTTAGCTGGAGATACGCAGTATTTT. Protein sequence: CASSNMGLAGDTQYF.

CDR3 sequence (DNA): TGCGCCAGCAGCCAAGATTTCGCACAGAACACAGATACGCAGTATTTT. Amino acids: CASSQDFAQNTDTQYF. The chain is built from TRBV4-1 and TRBJ2-3; no clear D gene. Germline-derived CDR1 and CDR2 are MGHRA and YSYEKL. Trimming pared 0 bases from V and 2 bases from J, leaving 12 bases between. This CDR3 is built from 16 residues.

V and J are TRBV2 and TRBJ1-5; no clear D. The germline V gene encodes CDR1 SNHLY and CDR2 FYNNEI. The CDR3 has 13 amino acids. V lost 7 bases and J lost 9, with 16 bases in between. The CDR3 bases are TGTGCCAGCATCACTGGGCCCGATCGGCCCCAGCATTTT. Amino acid sequence: CASITGPDRPQHF.